These 5 T cell receptor beta chains were all obtained from the same sample, sequenced in a study of shared clonotypes between healthy human individuals. Assay: immunoSEQ multiplex PCR; the TCRdb copy retains only in-frame clones and omits some. The profile shows 2 million to 3 million clones, 93% of them singletons. The specimen was naive CD4+ T cells from PBMCs. Documented subset: CD45RA+ positively selected. These receptors were taken from a man aged 18 to 29 in good health. Some clones in this sample may be carry-over from other donors' samples.

The J gene is TRBJ1-5, the V gene TRBV5-7, with no clear D. TRBV5-7 falls under the ORF class, with uncertain function. The CDR3 is 17 amino acids. Trimming left V 1 base short and J 0 bases short, with 14 bases between. CDR3 region: CASSLMGKLDSNQPQHF. The CDR3 bases are TGTGCCAGCAGCTTGATGGGGAAGTTAGATAGCAATCAGCCCCAGCATTTT.

The chain is built from TRBV9 and TRBJ1-1; 10 nucleotides agree with TRBD1. CDR3 length: 14 amino acids. The germline CDR1 and CDR2 sequences are SGDLS and YYNGEE. V dropped 4 bases and J dropped 4; count of bases not matched to a gene: 4. CDR3: CASSPGDRGTEAFF. CDR3 sequence (DNA): TGTGCCAGCAGCCCCGGGGACAGGGGCACTGAAGCTTTCTTT.

V and J are TRBV28 and TRBJ1-2; D gene ambiguous. Trimming stripped 5 bases from V and 9 bases from J, with 16 bases between. The CDR3 totals 13 residues. Germline V gives CDR1 MDHEN, CDR2 SYDVKM. The CDR3 DNA reads TGTGCCAGCAGTGCGGCGGGAGGGAAGCGCTACACCTTC. Translated, it gives CASSAAGGKRYTF.

V usage is TRBV28 and J usage is TRBJ2-6; D is unclear. Trimming pared 4 bases from V and 0 bases from J, leaving 16 bases between. From germline, CDR1 is MDHEN and CDR2 SYDVKM. The CDR3 runs to 18 residues. The CDR3 bases are TGTGCCAGCAGTTCCCATTTAGGTGAAAGCTCTGGGGCCAACGTCCTGACTTTC. This gives the protein CASSSHLGESSGANVLTF. The variable domain in full, with the rest retrieved from reference TRBV28 and TRBJ2-6, is DVKVTQSSRYLVKRTGEKVFLECVQDMDHENMFWYRQDPGLGLRLIYFSYDVKMKEKGDIPEGYSVSREKKERFSLILESASTNQTSMYLCASSSHLGESSGANVLTFGAGSRLTVL.

The chain links TRBV7-9 to TRBJ1-4; D is perhaps TRBD1 (5 bases). Trimming pared 2 bases from V and 2 bases from J, leaving 12 bases between. CDR1 and CDR2 from the germline V gene are SEHNR and FQNEAQ (reference sequence). The CDR3 has 16 amino acids. CDR3 sequence reads: CASSLQGAGTNEKLFF. The CDR3 coding sequence is TGTGCCAGCAGCTTACAGGGAGCAGGTACTAATGAAAAACTGTTTTTT.